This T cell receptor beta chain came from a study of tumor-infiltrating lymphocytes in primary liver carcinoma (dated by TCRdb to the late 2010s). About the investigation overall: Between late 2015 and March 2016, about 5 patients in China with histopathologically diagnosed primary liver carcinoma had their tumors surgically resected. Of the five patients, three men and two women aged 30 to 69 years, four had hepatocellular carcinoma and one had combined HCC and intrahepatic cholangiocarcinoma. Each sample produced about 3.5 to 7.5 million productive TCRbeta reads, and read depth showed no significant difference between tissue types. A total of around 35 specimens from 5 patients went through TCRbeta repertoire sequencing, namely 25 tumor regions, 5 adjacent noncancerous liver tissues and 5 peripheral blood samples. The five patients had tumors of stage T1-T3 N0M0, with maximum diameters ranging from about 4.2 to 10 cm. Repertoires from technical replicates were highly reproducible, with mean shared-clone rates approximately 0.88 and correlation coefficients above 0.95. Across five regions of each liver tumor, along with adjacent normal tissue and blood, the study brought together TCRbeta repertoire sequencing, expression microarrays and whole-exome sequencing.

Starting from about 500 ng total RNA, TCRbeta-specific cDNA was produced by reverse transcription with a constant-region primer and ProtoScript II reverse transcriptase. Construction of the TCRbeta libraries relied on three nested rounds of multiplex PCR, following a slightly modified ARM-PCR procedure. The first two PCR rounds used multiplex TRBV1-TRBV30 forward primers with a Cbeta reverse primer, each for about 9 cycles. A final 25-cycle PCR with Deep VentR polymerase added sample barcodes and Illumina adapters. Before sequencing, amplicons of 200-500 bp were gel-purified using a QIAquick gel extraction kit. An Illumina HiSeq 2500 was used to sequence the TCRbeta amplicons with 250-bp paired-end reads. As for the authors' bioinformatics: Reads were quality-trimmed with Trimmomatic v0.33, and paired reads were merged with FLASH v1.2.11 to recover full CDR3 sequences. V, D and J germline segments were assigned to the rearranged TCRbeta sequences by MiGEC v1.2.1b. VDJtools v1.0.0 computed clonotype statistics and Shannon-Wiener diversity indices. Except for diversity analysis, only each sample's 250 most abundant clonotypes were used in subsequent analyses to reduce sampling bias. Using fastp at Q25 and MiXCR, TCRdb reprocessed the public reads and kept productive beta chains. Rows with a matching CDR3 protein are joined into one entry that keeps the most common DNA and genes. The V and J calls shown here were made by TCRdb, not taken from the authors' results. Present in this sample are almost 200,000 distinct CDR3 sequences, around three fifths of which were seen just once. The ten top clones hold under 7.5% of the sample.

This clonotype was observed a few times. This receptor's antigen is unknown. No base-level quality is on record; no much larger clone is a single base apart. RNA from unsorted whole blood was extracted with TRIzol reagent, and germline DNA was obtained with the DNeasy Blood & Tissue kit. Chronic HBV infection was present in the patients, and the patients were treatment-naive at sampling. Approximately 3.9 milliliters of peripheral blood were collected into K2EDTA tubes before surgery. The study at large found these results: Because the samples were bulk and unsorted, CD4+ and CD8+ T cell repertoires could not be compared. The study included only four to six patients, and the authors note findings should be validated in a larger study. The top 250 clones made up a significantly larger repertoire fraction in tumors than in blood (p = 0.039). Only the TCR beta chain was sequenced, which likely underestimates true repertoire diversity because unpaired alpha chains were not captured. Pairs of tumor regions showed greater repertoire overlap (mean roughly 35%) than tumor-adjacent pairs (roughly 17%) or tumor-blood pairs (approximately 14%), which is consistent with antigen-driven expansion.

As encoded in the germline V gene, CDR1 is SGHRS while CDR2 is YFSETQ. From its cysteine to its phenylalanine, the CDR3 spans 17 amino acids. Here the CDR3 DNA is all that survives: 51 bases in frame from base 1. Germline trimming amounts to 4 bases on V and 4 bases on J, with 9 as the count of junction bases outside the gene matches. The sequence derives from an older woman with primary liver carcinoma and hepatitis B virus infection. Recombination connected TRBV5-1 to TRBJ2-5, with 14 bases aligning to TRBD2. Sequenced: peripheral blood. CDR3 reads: CASSQRSGTSGRETQYF. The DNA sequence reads TGCGCCAGCAGCCAGAGGTCCGGGACTAGCGGGAGAGAGACCCAGTACTTC. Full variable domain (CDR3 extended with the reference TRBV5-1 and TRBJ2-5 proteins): KAGVTQTPRYLIKTRGQQVTLSCSPISGHRSVSWYQQTPGQGLQFLFEYFSETQRNKGNFPGRFSGRQFSNSRSEMNVSTLELGDSALYLCASSQRSGTSGRETQYFGPGTRLLVL.